These 25 T cell receptor beta chains were all obtained from the same sample, sequenced in a study of Tregs in tolerant kidney transplant recipients (dated by TCRdb to between 2018 and 2021). The library was prepared using the immunoSEQ multiplex PCR assay. Here the immuneACCESS table is served through TCRdb, limited to in-frame sequences with V and J called. Missing clones are a known gap in these copies; in checked studies unresolved V genes cover under half, and the rest lacks a known reason. Here the sample has roughly 99,000 clones; roughly 93% occur a single time. The ten most abundant clones make up approximately 0.5% of the sample. What this sample's time point label stands for: blood sample drawn before combined kidney and bone marrow transplant. The sequences come from CD4+ T cells from blood, collected before the transplant. The receptors shown here come from a human donor who received a combined kidney and bone marrow transplant.

Turning to this clone: The junction and the germline gene differ at one end; a read error may be behind it. The chain carries TRBV7-8 and TRBJ2-1, with 8 positions matching TRBD2. CDR1 is SGHVS, CDR2 FQNEAQ, per germline. The CDR3 has 14 residues. This CDR3 is CASSSGTRRKLEIF. In DNA, the CDR3 is TGTGCCAGCAGCTCTGGGACTAGACGGAAGCTCGAGATCTTC.

The chain couples TRBV9 to TRBJ2-3; 11 positions match TRBD2. Losses at the gene ends were 3 bases for V and 6 bases for J; bases not matched to a gene: 9. The CDR3 runs 16 residues. Germline lookup yields CDR1 SGDLS and CDR2 YYNGEE. This CDR3 reads CASSAVAGGFRDTQYF. The DNA of the CDR3 is TGTGCCAGCAGCGCAGTAGCGGGAGGGTTCCGGGATACGCAGTATTTT.

This chain connects TRBV6-1 to TRBJ2-5; 8 nucleotides align to TRBD2. After removal of 0 bases from V and 4 bases from J, the junction contained 1 base not matched to a gene. The CDR3 contains 14 residues. Germline CDR1 MNHNS, CDR2 SASEGT. The CDR3 nucleotides read TGTGCCAGCAGTGAAGCGCGGGGGGTAGAGACCCAGTACTTC. Translation gives CASSEARGVETQYF.

The chain uses TRBV13 and TRBJ2-7; D perhaps matches TRBD2 (6 bases). The V gene lost 0 bases and the J gene lost 7 bases, with 7 bases spanning the gap. In germline, CDR1 is PRHDT, CDR2 FYEKMQ (reference sequence). CDR3 length equals 12 residues. For the CDR3, the DNA is TGTGCCAGCAGCTTAGGCCGGGGGGAGCAGTACTTC. Amino acid sequence: CASSLGRGEQYF.

V usage is TRBV29-1 and J usage is TRBJ2-1, with 9 nucleotides matching TRBD2. Trimming cost V 6 bases and J 4 bases; bases outside gene matches: 10. Looked up from germline, CDR1 is SQVTM and CDR2 is ANQGSEA. CDR3 length equals 15 residues. CDR3 amino acids: CSVDPLRGGYNEQFF. CDR3 in DNA: TGCAGCGTGGACCCTTTGCGGGGGGGTTACAATGAGCAGTTCTTC.

J is TRBJ1-6 and V is TRBV7-7; tentative D call: TRBD1 (6 bases). Trimming pared 3 bases from V and 9 bases from J, leaving 9 bases between. This CDR3 contains 13 residues. Germline CDR1 is SSHAT and CDR2 is FNYEAQ (reference sequence). The CDR3 region has the DNA TGTGCCAGCAGCTTGAGAGGGGGTTCACCCCTCCACTTT. Protein sequence: CASSLRGGSPLHF.

The V call is TRBV7-8, the J call TRBJ2-7; 8 bases agree with TRBD1. With 2 bases clipped from V and 3 bases from J, the junction kept 9 bases outside the gene matches. Germline loops: CDR1 SGHVS, CDR2 FQNEAQ. The CDR3 contains 16 residues. CDR3 region: CASSLQRQGRSYEQYF. The CDR3, as DNA: TGTGCCAGCAGCTTACAACGACAGGGGAGAAGCTACGAGCAGTACTTC.

The count of this clone is one. The chain recombines TRBV14 with TRBJ2-1, with 8 nucleotides matching TRBD2. V shed 4 bases, J shed 9 bases, and the junction held 2 bases outside the gene matches. CDR1 SGHDN and CDR2 FVKESK come from the germline V gene. The CDR3 runs 12 residues. CDR3 DNA sequence: TGTGCCAGCAGCCCGACTAGCGCTGAGCAGTTCTTC. As protein: CASSPTSAEQFF.

This clone was seen more than once but under ten times. This chain links TRBV10-2 with TRBJ2-1; perhaps TRBD2 as D (6 bases). V was clipped by 5 bases and J by 3 bases, with 14 bases between them. The germline V gene encodes CDR1 WSHSY and CDR2 SAAADI. The CDR3 is 15 amino acids. The CDR3 sequence is CASSLSGRIYNEQFF. CDR3 nucleotide sequence: TGCGCCAGCAGTCTGTCGGGGAGGATCTACAATGAGCAGTTCTTC.

V and J are TRBV25-1 and TRBJ2-7; 9 bases are shared with TRBD1. Germline V gene lookup returns CDR1 MGHDK and CDR2 SYGVNS. The CDR3 consists of 15 residues. With V trimmed by 4 bases and J by 4 bases, 8 bases remained unmatched. For the CDR3, the DNA is TGTGCCAGCAGTGGGACAGGGGACAGATCTTACGAGCAGTACTTC. Translating it yields CASSGTGDRSYEQYF.

The rearrangement links TRBV6-5 to TRBJ2-1, with 9 bases lining up with TRBD2. V lost 0 bases, J lost 9 bases, and 9 bases stayed unmatched. In germline, CDR1 is MNHEY, CDR2 SVGAGI. This CDR3 has 16 residues. Here the CDR3 DNA reads TGTGCCAGCAGTTACTCTGGCGGGGGGGCCCGGGGTGAGCAGTTCTTC. It is translated as CASSYSGGGARGEQFF.

The rearrangement links TRBV11-1 to TRBJ2-7, with 10 nucleotides matching TRBD2. The CDR3 contains 14 residues. Germline CDR1 SGHAT, CDR2 FQDESV (reference sequence). The V and J ends lost 2 bases and 6 bases, in that order; junction bases with no gene match: 4. CDR3 bases: TGTGCCAGCAGCTTACTAGCGGGAGATTCCGAGCAGTACTTC. Its protein is CASSLLAGDSEQYF.

The CDR3 coding sequence is TGTGCCAGCAGCGTAGGTGGGGCGCGGTACAATGAGCAGTTCTTC. It yields the protein CASSVGGARYNEQFF. The V gene is TRBV9, the J gene TRBJ2-1, with D tentatively TRBD1 (5 bases). Looked up from germline, CDR1 is SGDLS and CDR2 is YYNGEE. The ends were cut back, 0 bases at V and 4 bases at J, with 11 bases in the middle. The CDR3 sequence is 15 residues long.

The chain combines TRBV11-1 with TRBJ2-7; 10 nucleotides align to TRBD2. This CDR3 is 17 amino acids long. With V trimmed by 5 bases and J by 1 base, 11 bases remained unmatched. The V gene's germline CDR1 is SGHAT and CDR2 FQDESV (reference sequence). CDR3 sequence (DNA): TGTGCCAGCAGCCCACGCTTGGGACTAGCGAAGTCCTACGAGCAGTACTTC. Amino acids: CASSPRLGLAKSYEQYF.

The chain couples TRBV19 to TRBJ2-3, with TRBD2 identical over 9 bases. The CDR3 length is 15 residues. Per the germline V gene, CDR1 is LNHDA and CDR2 is SQIVND (reference sequence). Germline trimming cut 5 bases from V and 2 bases from J; bases unmatched to any gene: 5. DNA for the CDR3: TGTGCCAGTAGTCCGACTAGCGGTAACACAGATACGCAGTATTTT. Translated, it gives CASSPTSGNTDTQYF.

This clone has a single count. The chain recombines TRBV29-1 with TRBJ1-1; D not certain. The germline V gene encodes CDR1 SQVTM and CDR2 ANQGSEA. The CDR3 length is 14 residues. V lost 1 base and J 8 bases, leaving 17 bases between the germline ends. The CDR3 region is CSVEGASPRFEAFF. DNA of the CDR3: TGCAGCGTTGAAGGGGCGAGCCCGCGTTTCGAAGCTTTCTTT.

The V gene is TRBV25-1, the J gene TRBJ1-4, with 8 bases identical to TRBD1. This CDR3 is 16 amino acids long. J was trimmed by 0 bases and V by 6 bases; bases with no gene match: 6. Germline CDR1 and CDR2: MGHDK and SYGVNS. CDR3 loop: CASRSGGRSTNEKLFF. The CDR3 DNA follows: TGTGCCAGCAGATCAGGGGGCAGATCAACTAATGAAAAACTGTTTTTT.

This chain joins TRBV5-1 and TRBJ2-4, with D perhaps matching TRBD2 (6 bases). Germline loops: CDR1 SGHRS, CDR2 YFSETQ. The CDR3 is 14 amino acids. V dropped 3 bases and J dropped 8 bases, with 15 bases sitting between them. CDR3 amino acids: CASSSDPGTDIQYF. CDR3 bases: TGCGCCAGCAGCTCGGACCCGGGGACTGACATTCAGTACTTC.

The chain is built from TRBV5-1 and TRBJ2-5, with D possibly matching TRBD1 (6 bases). The V end was cut by 1 base, the J end by 4 bases, with 14 bases between. The V gene's germline CDR1 is SGHRS and CDR2 YFSETQ. The CDR3 has 15 amino acids. CDR3 in DNA: TGCGCCAGCAGCTTGTATCAGGGGCAGGGAGAGACCCAGTACTTC. Amino acid sequence: CASSLYQGQGETQYF.

This chain uses TRBV4-2 with TRBJ2-1; unclear D gene. The germline V gene encodes CDR1 LGHNA and CDR2 YNFKEQ. This CDR3 comprises 15 residues. V was pared by 0 bases and J by 4 bases, with 10 bases between. The CDR3, as DNA: TGTGCCAGCAGCCAAGATTTAACTACTTACAATGAGCAGTTCTTC. Translation gives CASSQDLTTYNEQFF.

The V call is TRBV4-1, the J call TRBJ2-5; possible D gene TRBD2, 5 bases. This CDR3 spans 17 amino acids. The germline gives CDR1 MGHRA, CDR2 YSYEKL. The ends were cut back, 2 bases at V and 4 bases at J, with 20 bases in the middle. CDR3: CASSQRIFEGGGETQYF. CDR3 sequence (DNA): TGCGCCAGCAGCCAACGGATTTTTGAGGGCGGAGGAGAGACCCAGTACTTC.

This clone was counted once. The CDR3 bases are TGTGCCAGTAGTATAGGCCGGGATACCAATCAGCCCCAGCATTTT. Residues: CASSIGRDTNQPQHF. This chain connects TRBV19 to TRBJ1-5; D gene unclear. CDR1 LNHDA and CDR2 SQIVND come from the germline V gene (reference sequence). V shed 1 base and J shed 3 bases, with 10 bases lying between them. The CDR3 has 15 residues.

The chain has TRBV7-2 and TRBJ1-1; 10 bases align to TRBD1. This CDR3 region has 15 residues. Trimming at V came to 5 bases and at J to 9 bases, leaving 12 bases not matched to a gene. In germline, CDR1 is SGHTA, CDR2 FQGNSA. DNA for the CDR3: TGTGCCAGCAGCGCTGCCCTCGGACAGGGGGTTAAAGCTTTCTTT. This codes for CASSAALGQGVKAFF.

This chain uses TRBV7-2 with TRBJ1-2, with D maybe TRBD1 (6 bases). Germline V gene data show CDR1 as SGHTA and CDR2 as FQGNSA. This CDR3 is built from 16 residues. Deletions cut 4 bases from V and 7 bases from J, with 22 bases between. CDR3 DNA: TGTGCCAGCAGCTCCCGGGACACCCAACTTTTACGTGGCTACACCTTC. It translates to CASSSRDTQLLRGYTF.

The V and J genes are TRBV5-4 and TRBJ2-2; TRBD1 is a possible D gene (6 bases). The CDR3 has 14 amino acids. Germline CDR1 and CDR2: SGHNT and YYREEE (reference sequence). V was pared by 5 bases and J by 4 bases, with 12 bases between. The CDR3 protein is CASRHTRGTGELFF. CDR3 coding DNA: TGTGCCAGCAGACATACCAGGGGCACCGGGGAGCTGTTTTTT.